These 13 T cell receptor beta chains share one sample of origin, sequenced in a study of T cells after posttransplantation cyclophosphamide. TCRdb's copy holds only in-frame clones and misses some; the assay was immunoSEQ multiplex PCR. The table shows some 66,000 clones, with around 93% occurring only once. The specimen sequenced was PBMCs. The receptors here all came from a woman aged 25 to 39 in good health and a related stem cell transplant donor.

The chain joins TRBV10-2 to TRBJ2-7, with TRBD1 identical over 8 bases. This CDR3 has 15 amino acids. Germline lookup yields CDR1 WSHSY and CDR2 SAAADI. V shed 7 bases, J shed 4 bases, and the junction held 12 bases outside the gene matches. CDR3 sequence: CASNDRGVTTYEQYF. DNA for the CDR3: TGCGCCAGCAACGACAGGGGCGTAACAACTTACGAGCAGTACTTC.

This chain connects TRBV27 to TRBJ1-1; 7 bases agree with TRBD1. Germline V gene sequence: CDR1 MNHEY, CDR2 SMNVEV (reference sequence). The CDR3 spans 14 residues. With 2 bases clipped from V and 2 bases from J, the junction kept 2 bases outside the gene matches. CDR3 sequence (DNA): TGTGCCAGCAGTTTAAGGGACAGCAACACTGAAGCTTTCTTT. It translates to CASSLRDSNTEAFF.

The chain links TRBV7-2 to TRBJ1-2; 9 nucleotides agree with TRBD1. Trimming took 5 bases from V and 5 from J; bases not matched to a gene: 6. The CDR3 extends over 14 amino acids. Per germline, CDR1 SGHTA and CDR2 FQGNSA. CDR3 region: CASSPGQGLYGYTF. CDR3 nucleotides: TGTGCCAGCAGCCCCGGACAGGGGTTATATGGCTACACCTTC.

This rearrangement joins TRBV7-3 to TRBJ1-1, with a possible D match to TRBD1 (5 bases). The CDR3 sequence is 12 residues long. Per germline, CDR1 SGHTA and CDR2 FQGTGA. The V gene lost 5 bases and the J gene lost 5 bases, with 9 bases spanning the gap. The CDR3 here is CASSDQGTEAFF. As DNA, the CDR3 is TGTGCCAGCAGCGACCAGGGAACTGAAGCTTTCTTT.

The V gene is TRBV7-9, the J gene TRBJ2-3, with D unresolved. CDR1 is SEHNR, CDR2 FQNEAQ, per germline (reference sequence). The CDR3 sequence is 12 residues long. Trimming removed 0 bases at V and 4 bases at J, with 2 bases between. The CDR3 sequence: CASSLASDTQYF. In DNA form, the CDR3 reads TGTGCCAGCAGCTTAGCTTCAGATACGCAGTATTTT.

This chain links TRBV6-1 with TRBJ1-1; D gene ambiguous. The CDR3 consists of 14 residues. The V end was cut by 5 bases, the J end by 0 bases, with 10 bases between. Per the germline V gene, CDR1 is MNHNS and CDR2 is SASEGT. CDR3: CASSSDWLNTEAFF. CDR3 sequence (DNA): TGTGCCAGCAGTTCAGACTGGTTGAACACTGAAGCTTTCTTT.

Written as DNA, the CDR3 is TGTGCCAGCAGCTTGGGCGGACAGGGTGTTGGCTACACCTTC. Residues: CASSLGGQGVGYTF. V gene TRBV7-8 combines with J gene TRBJ1-2; TRBD1 matches at 8 bases. In germline, CDR1 is SGHVS, CDR2 FQNEAQ. The CDR3 spans 14 residues. V shed 3 bases and J 7 bases; nucleotides not matched to a gene: 7. Combining the CDR3 with reference TRBV7-8 and TRBJ1-2 gives the whole variable domain GAGVSQSPRYKVAKRGQDVALRCDPISGHVSLFWYQQALGQGPEFLTYFQNEAQLDKSGLPSDRFFAERPEGSVSTLKIQRTQQEDSAVYLCASSLGGQGVGYTFGSGTRLTVV.

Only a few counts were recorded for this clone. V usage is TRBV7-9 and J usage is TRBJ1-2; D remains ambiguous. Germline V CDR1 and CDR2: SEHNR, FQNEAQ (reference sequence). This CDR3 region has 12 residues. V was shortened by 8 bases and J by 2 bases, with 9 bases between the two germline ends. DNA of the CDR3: TGTGCCAGCGGAGACCTAAACTATGGCTACACCTTC. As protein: CASGDLNYGYTF.

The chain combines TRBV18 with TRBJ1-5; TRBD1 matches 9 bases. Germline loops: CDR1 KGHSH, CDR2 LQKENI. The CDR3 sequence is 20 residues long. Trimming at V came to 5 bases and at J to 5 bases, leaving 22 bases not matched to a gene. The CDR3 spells CASSSTPQGARVGVDQPQHF. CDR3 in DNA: TGTGCCAGCTCATCGACCCCACAGGGGGCGCGGGTTGGTGTTGATCAGCCCCAGCATTTT. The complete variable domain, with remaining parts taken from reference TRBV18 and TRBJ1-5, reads NAGVMQNPRHLVRRRGQEARLRCSPMKGHSHVYWYRQLPEEGLKFMVYLQKENIIDESGMPKERFSAEFPKEGPSILRIQQVVRGDSAAYFCASSSTPQGARVGVDQPQHFGDGTRLSIL.

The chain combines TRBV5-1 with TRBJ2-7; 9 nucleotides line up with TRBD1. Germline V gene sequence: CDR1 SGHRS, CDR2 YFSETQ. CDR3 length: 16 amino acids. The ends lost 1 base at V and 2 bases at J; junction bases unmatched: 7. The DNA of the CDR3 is TGCGCCAGCAGCTTGACTGGGGACAGGGTTCCCTACGAGCAGTACTTC. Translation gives CASSLTGDRVPYEQYF.

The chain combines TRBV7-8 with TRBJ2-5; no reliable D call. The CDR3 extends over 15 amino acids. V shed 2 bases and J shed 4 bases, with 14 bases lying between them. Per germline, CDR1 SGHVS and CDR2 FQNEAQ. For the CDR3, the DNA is TGTGCCAGCAGCTTATCGCTAGTGGTAGGAGAGACCCAGTACTTC. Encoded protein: CASSLSLVVGETQYF.

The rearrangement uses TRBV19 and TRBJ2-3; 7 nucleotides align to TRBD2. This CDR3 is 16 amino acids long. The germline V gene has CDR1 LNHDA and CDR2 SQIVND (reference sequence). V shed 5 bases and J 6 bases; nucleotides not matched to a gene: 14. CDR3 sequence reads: CASSVGLGLRGDTQYF. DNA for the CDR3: TGTGCCAGTAGTGTAGGACTAGGCCTTCGAGGTGATACGCAGTATTTT. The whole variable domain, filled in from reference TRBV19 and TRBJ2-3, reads DGGITQSPKYLFRKEGQNVTLSCEQNLNHDAMYWYRQDPGQGLRLIYYSQIVNDFQKGDIAEGYSVSREKKESFPLTVTSAQKNPTAFYLCASSVGLGLRGDTQYFGPGTRLTVL.

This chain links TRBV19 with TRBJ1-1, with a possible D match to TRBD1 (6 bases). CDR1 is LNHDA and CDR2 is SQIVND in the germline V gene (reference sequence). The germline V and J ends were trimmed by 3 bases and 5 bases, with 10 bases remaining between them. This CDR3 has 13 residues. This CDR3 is CASSIYRETEAFF. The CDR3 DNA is TGTGCCAGTAGTATCTACAGGGAGACTGAAGCTTTCTTT.